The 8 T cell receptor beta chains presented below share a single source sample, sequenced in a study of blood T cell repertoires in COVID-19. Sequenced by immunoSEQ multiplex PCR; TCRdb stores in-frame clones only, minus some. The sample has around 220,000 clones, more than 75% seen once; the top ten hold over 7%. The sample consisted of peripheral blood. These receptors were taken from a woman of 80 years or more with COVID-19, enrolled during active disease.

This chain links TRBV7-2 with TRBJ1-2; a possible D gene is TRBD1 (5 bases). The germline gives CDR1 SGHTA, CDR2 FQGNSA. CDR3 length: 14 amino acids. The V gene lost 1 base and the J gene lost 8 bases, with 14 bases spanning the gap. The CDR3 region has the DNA TGTGCCAGCAGCTTAGTGCCAGGGTCGCTGGGCTACACCTTC. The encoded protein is CASSLVPGSLGYTF.

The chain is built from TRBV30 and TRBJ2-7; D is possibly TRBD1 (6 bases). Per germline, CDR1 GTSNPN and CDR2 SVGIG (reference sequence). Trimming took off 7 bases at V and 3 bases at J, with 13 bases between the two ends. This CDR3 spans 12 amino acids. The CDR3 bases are TGTGCCTTTCAGGGGTATAGCTACGAGCAGTACTTC. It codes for CAFQGYSYEQYF. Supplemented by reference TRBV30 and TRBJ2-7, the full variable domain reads SQTIHQWPATLVQPVGSPLSLECTVEGTSNPNLYWYRQAAGRGLQLLFYSVGIGQISSEVPQNLSASRPQDRQFILSSKKLLLSDSGFYLCAFQGYSYEQYFGPGTRLTVT.

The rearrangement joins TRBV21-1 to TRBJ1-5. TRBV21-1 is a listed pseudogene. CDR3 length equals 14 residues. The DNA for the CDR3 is TGTGCCAGCAGCAAGTGGAGTCCGAATCAGCCCCAGCATTTT. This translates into CASSKWSPNQPQHF.

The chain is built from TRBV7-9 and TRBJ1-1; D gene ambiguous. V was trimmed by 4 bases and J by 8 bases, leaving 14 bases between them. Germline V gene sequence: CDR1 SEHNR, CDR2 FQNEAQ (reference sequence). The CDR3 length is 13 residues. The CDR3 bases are TGTGCCAGCAGCTCTAGCGGAGGCCGGGAAGCTTTCTTT. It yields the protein CASSSSGGREAFF.

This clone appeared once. The CDR3 sequence: CASSLRTGGKNTEAFF. The DNA for the CDR3 is TGTGCCAGCAGCTTAAGGACAGGGGGAAAGAACACTGAAGCTTTCTTT. The V call is TRBV7-9, the J call TRBJ1-1; 10 nucleotides agree with TRBD1. Trimming at V came to 2 bases and at J to 1 base, leaving 4 bases not matched to a gene. The V gene's germline CDR1 is SEHNR and CDR2 FQNEAQ (reference sequence). The CDR3 is made up of 16 amino acids.

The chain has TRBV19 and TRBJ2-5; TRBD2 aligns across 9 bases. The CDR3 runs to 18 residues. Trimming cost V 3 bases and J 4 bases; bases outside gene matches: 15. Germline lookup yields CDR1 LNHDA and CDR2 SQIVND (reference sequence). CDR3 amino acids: CASSILSLGGGAGETQYF. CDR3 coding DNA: TGTGCCAGTAGTATTCTCTCTCTCGGCGGGGGGGCCGGAGAGACCCAGTACTTC.

The CDR3 DNA is TGTGCCAGCAGTGAAGCTCCTGGGACTAAAGGCTACACCTTC. It yields the protein CASSEAPGTKGYTF. J is TRBJ1-2 and V is TRBV2; tentatively, D is TRBD1 (5 bases). Trimming cost V 0 bases and J 8 bases, with 13 bases left between them. The CDR3 sequence is 14 residues long. CDR1 is SNHLY, CDR2 FYNNEI, per germline.

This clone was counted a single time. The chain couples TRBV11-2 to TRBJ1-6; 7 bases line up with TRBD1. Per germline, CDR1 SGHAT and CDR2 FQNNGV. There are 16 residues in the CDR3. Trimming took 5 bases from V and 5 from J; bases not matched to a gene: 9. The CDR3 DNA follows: TGTGCCAGCAGCCCCTGGGCAACAGGGGATAATTCACCCCTCCACTTT. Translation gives CASSPWATGDNSPLHF.